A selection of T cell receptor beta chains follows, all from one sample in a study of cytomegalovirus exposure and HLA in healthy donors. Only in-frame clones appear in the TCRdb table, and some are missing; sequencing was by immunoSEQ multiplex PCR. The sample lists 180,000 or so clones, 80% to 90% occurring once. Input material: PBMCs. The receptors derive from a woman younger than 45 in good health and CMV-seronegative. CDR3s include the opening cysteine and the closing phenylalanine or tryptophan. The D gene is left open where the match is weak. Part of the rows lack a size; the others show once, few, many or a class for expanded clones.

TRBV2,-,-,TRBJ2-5,CASSEERGQETQYF,TGTGCCAGCAGTGAAGAGCGAGGCCAAGAGACCCAGTACTTC
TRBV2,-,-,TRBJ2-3,CASTAEGPRSTDTQYF,TGTGCCAGCACCGCGGAGGGTCCGCGGAGCACAGATACGCAGTATTTT
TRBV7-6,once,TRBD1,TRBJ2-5,CASSGEPGQAETQYF,TGTGCCAGCAGCGGGGAGCCGGGACAGGCGGAGACCCAGTACTTC
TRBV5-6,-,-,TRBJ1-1,CASSLGGGEYAFF,TGTGCCAGCAGCTTGGGTGGAGGGGAGTATGCTTTCTTT
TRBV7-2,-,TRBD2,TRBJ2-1,CASSRGRRGIDNEQFF,TGTGCCAGCAGCCGGGGGAGGCGGGGGATTGACAATGAGCAGTTCTTC
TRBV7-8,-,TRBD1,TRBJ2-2,CASSFSGGGSPTGELFF,TGTGCCAGCAGCTTCTCAGGGGGCGGAAGTCCCACCGGGGAGCTGTTTTTT
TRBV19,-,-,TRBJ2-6,CASSPRGTATASGANVLTF,TGTGCCAGTAGTCCCCGGGGGACCGCCACGGCCTCCGGGGCCAACGTCCTGACTTTC
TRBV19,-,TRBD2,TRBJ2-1,CASTGPTSGQFF,TGTGCCAGTACGGGCCCCACTAGCGGGCAGTTCTTC
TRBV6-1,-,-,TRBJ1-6,CASRATGTYNSPLHF,TGTGCCAGCAGGGCTACAGGGACCTATAATTCACCCCTCCACTTT
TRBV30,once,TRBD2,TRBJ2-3,CAWSTLSGEGSTDTQYF,TGTGCCTGGAGTACACTTAGCGGGGAGGGTAGCACAGATACGCAGTATTTT
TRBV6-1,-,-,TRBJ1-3,CASRTGDFSGNTIYF,TGTGCCAGCAGGACAGGCGACTTCTCTGGAAACACCATATATTTT
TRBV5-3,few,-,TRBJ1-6,CARSIDAGNITPLHF,TGTGCCAGAAGCATCGACGCGGGGAACATCACTCCCCTCCACTTT
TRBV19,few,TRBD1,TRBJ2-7,CASSEGTELSYEQYF,TGTGCCAGTAGCGAGGGGACAGAACTCTCCTACGAGCAGTACTTC
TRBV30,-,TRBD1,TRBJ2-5,CAWGQGSLAETQYF,TGTGCCTGGGGACAGGGAAGTCTTGCAGAGACCCAGTACTTC
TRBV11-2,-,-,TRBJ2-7,CASSLGRAGSSYEQYF,TGTGCCAGCAGCTTAGGGCGGGCGGGGAGCTCCTACGAGCAGTACTTC
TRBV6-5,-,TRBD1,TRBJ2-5,CASTGPGGTQYF,TGTGCCAGCACCGGCCCAGGGGGGACCCAGTACTTC
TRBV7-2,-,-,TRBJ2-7,CASSADMGYEQYF,TGTGCCAGCAGCGCGGACATGGGTTACGAGCAGTACTTC
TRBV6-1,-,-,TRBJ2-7,CASTQLMPYEQYF,TGTGCCAGCACCCAGTTGATGCCCTACGAGCAGTACTTC
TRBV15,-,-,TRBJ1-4,CATSRKTGVNEKLFF,TGTGCCACCAGCAGAAAGACAGGAGTTAATGAAAAACTGTTTTTT
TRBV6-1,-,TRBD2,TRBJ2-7,CASSERIAGGRAYEQYF,TGTGCCAGCAGTGAAAGGATAGCGGGGGGCCGGGCCTACGAGCAGTACTTC
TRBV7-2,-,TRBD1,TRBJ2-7,CASSHGQVLQQYF,TGTGCCAGCAGCCACGGACAGGTCCTCCAGCAGTACTTC
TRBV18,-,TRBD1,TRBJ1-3,CASSPVDRGLNTIYF,TGTGCCAGCTCACCGGTGGACAGGGGACTAAACACCATATATTTT
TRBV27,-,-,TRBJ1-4,CASSFARSPTNEKLFF,TGTGCCAGCAGTTTTGCGAGGTCCCCAACTAATGAAAAACTGTTTTTT
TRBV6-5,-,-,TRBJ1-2,CASSYSGQVTDGYTF,TGTGCCAGCAGTTACTCGGGTCAGGTTACGGATGGCTACACCTTC